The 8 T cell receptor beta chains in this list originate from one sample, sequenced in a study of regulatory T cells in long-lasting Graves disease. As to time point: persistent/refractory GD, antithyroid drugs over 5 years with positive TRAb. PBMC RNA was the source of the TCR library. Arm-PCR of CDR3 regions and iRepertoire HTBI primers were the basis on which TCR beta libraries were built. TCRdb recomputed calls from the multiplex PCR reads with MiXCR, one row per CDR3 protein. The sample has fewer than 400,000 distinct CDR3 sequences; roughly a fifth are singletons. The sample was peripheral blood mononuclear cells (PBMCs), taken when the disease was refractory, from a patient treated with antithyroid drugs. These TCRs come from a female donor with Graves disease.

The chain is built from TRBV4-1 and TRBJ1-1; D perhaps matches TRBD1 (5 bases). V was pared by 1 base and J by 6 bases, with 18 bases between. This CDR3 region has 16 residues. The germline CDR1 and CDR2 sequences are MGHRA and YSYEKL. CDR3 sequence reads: CASSQGGGVRFAEAFF. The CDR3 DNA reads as TGCGCCAGCAGCCAAGGTGGGGGGGTTAGGTTTGCTGAAGCTTTCTTT.

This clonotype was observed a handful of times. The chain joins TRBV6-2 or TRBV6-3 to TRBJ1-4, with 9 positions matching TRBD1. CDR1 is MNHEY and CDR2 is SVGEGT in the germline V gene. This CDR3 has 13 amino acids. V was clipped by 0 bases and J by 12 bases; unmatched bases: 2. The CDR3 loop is CASSYSDRGELFF. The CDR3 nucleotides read TGTGCCAGCAGTTACTCCGACAGGGGGGAACTGTTTTTT.

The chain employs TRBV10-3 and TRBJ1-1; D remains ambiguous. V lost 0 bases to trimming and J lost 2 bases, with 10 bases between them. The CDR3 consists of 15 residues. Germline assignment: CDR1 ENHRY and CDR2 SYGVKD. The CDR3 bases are TGTGCCATCAGTGAGTCGCTAGGCAGAAACACTGAAGCTTTCTTT. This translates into CAISESLGRNTEAFF.

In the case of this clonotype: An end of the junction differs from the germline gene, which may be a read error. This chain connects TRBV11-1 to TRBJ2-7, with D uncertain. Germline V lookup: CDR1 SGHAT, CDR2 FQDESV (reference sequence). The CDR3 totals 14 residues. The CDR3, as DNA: TGTGCCAGCAGCCCCCTTGGTGCTGCCTACGAGCAGTGCTTC. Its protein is CASSPLGAAYEQCF.

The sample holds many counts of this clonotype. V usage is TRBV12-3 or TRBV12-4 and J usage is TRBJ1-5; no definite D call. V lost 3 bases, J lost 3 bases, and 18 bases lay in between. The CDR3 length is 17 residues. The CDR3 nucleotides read TGTGCCAGCAGTTTCAAAGGAGACGCAACTCTCAATCAGCCCCAGCATTTT. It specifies CASSFKGDATLNQPQHF.

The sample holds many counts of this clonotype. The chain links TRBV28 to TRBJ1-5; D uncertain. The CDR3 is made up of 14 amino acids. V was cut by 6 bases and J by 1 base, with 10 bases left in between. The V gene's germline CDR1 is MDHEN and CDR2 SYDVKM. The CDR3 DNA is TGTGCCAGCAGCCCCGGGCAGAGCAATCAGCCCCAGCATTTT. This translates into CASSPGQSNQPQHF.

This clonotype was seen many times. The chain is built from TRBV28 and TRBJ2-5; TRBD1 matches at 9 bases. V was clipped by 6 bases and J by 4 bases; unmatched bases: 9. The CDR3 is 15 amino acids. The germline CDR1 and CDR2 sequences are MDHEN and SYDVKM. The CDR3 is CASRKGQGVGETQYF. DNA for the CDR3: TGTGCCAGCAGAAAGGGACAGGGTGTCGGAGAGACCCAGTACTTC.

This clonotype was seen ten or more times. CDR3 DNA: TGTGCCAGCGAGTACTCTGGGGCCAACGTCCTGACTTTC. Its translation is CASEYSGANVLTF. The rearrangement joins TRBV7-9 to TRBJ2-6; D unresolved. With 8 bases removed from V and 0 bases from J, the gap between germline ends came to 5 bases. The CDR3 runs 13 residues. Germline V CDR1 and CDR2: SEHNR, FQNEAQ (reference sequence).